This T cell receptor beta chain was documented in a study of graft-versus-host responses after intestinal transplantation. On the study more broadly: Recipients received multivisceral, liver-intestinal, or isolated intestinal transplants. Among the recipients, all got anti-thymocyte globulin induction and then tacrolimus and steroids for about three years. The study's findings and limits: Across patients carrying graft-donor T cell macrochimerism, allografts held high graft-versus-host to host-versus-graft clonal ratios. HvG clone declines early post-transplant were associated with peak circulating GvH levels.

Points on this clone: No antigen is known for it.

The ends lost 1 base at V and 10 bases at J; junction bases unmatched: 4. The germline gives CDR1 MGHRA, CDR2 YSYEKL. The CDR3 covers 15 residues. The table came from immunoSEQ multiplex PCR; TCRdb's copy has only in-frame clones and leaves some out. Of some 110,000 clones listed, roughly nine tenths were seen once; the top ten hold approximately 0.22%. The clonotype was recovered from a human donor who was the organ donor for an intestinal transplant. The V call is TRBV4-1, the J call TRBJ2-1; 13 positions match TRBD2. The specimen was unstimulated CD4+ T cells sorted from spleen or lymph node cells, collected before transplant. This chain's CDR3 is CASSQGTSGSREQFF. CDR3 in DNA: TGCGCCAGCAGCCAAGGGACTAGCGGGAGCCGGGAGCAGTTCTTC.